The 32 T cell receptor beta chains in this list originate from one sample, sequenced in a study of T cell responses to AZD1222 COVID-19 vaccine. The assay was immunoSEQ multiplex PCR, and TCRdb's table has in-frame clones only and misses some. The sample lists fewer than 100,000 clones, around 88% occurring once. This specimen was peripheral blood, taken 28 days after the second AZD1222 dose. These receptors came from an adult who received the AZD1222 COVID-19 vaccine.

This clone was picked up one time. The genes are TRBV5-8 and TRBJ1-1; no reliable D call. CDR1 is SGHTS and CDR2 is YDEGEE in the germline V gene. The CDR3 has 13 amino acids. Trimming stripped 0 bases from V and 1 base from J, with 4 bases between. The CDR3 sequence is CASSLVWNTEAFF. DNA of the CDR3: TGTGCCAGCAGCTTGGTGTGGAACACTGAAGCTTTCTTT.

V and J are TRBV3-1 (or the pseudogene TRBV3-2) and TRBJ2-7, with 10 nucleotides matching TRBD1. CDR1 is LGHDT and CDR2 is YNNKEL in the germline V gene (reference sequence). This CDR3 is built from 16 residues. V trimming: 4 bases; J trimming: 1 base; junction bases outside the gene matches: 7. CDR3 loop: CASSLAGQGISYEQYF. The CDR3 DNA is TGTGCCAGCAGCCTAGCGGGACAGGGGATATCCTACGAGCAGTACTTC.

The chain is built from TRBV4-3 and TRBJ1-4; D not certain. This CDR3 contains 15 residues. V lost 4 bases, J lost 4 bases, and 13 bases lay in between. The germline gives CDR1 LGHNA, CDR2 YSLEER. The DNA for the CDR3 is TGCGCCAGCAGCCCCAAAATTGGCCATAATGAAAAACTGTTTTTT. It codes for CASSPKIGHNEKLFF.

V gene TRBV12-5 combines with J gene TRBJ2-3; the D gene is possibly TRBD2 (7 bases). The germline V gene encodes CDR1 LGHNT and CDR2 FRNRAP. The CDR3 covers 14 residues. V lost 2 bases to trimming and J lost 6 bases, with 12 bases between them. The chain's CDR3 is CASGLRGASDTQYF. The CDR3 DNA reads as TGTGCTAGTGGTTTGCGGGGGGCCAGTGATACGCAGTATTTT.

This chain uses TRBV5-1 with TRBJ2-3; D is perhaps TRBD1 or TRBD2 (5 bases each). Looked up from germline, CDR1 is SGHRS and CDR2 is YFSETQ. This CDR3 has 18 residues. V was shortened by 3 bases and J by 0 bases, with 20 bases between the two germline ends. The CDR3 loop is CASSSHDLGRPSTDTQYF. The CDR3 region has the DNA TGCGCCAGCAGCTCCCACGACCTGGGACGGCCAAGCACAGATACGCAGTATTTT.

The chain couples TRBV6-1 to TRBJ1-2; D gene unclear. Trimming pared 3 bases from V and 4 bases from J, leaving 12 bases between. The CDR3 has 14 residues. The germline CDR1 and CDR2 sequences are MNHNS and SASEGT. The CDR3 DNA reads TGTGCCAGCAGTGAGCACTCCTGGGGCTATGGCTACACCTTC. Its protein product is CASSEHSWGYGYTF.

The chain couples TRBV10-3 to TRBJ1-2; TRBD1 is a possible D gene (6 bases). V lost 5 bases and J lost 8, with 12 bases in between. The length of the CDR3 is 12 residues. The germline CDR1 and CDR2 sequences are ENHRY and SYGVKD. CDR3 DNA: TGTGCCATCAGTCGGGACATCGGGGGCTACACCTTC. It is translated as CAISRDIGGYTF.

This chain connects TRBV4-1 to TRBJ2-7, with TRBD1 as a possible D gene (6 bases). Germline V gives CDR1 MGHRA, CDR2 YSYEKL. V was pared by 3 bases and J by 9 bases, with 18 bases between. The CDR3 runs 14 residues. In nucleotides, the CDR3 is TGCGCCAGCAGCCATACCGGGACACAACTACTGCAGTACTTC. Encoded protein: CASSHTGTQLLQYF.

This clone has just one count. The V gene is TRBV25-1, the J gene TRBJ1-5, with a possible D match to TRBD1 (5 bases). V lost 6 bases and J 2 bases, leaving 14 bases between the germline ends. Germline loops: CDR1 MGHDK, CDR2 SYGVNS. The CDR3 sequence is 15 residues long. In nucleotides, the CDR3 is TGTGCCAGCAGCTCCGATGGCAGGGGCAATCAGCCCCAGCATTTT. It is translated as CASSSDGRGNQPQHF.

The rearrangement links TRBV20-1 to TRBJ2-7, with D maybe TRBD1 (6 bases). Trimming shortened V by 5 bases and J by 3 bases, and 8 bases separated the two germline ends. Germline-derived CDR1 and CDR2 are DFQATT and SNEGSKA (reference sequence). The CDR3 has 11 residues. The CDR3 region is CSALQGYEQYF. CDR3 sequence (DNA): TGCAGTGCTCTACAGGGCTACGAGCAGTACTTC.

The chain combines TRBV30 with TRBJ2-5, with 10 bases identical to TRBD1. After removal of 2 bases from V and 1 base from J, the junction contained 10 bases not matched to a gene. Germline assignment: CDR1 GTSNPN and CDR2 SVGIG (reference sequence). CDR3 length: 17 amino acids. The CDR3 here is CAWSSGTGATFQETQYF. The DNA of the CDR3 is TGTGCCTGGAGTTCCGGGACAGGGGCTACCTTCCAAGAGACCCAGTACTTC.

The chain is built from TRBV6-5 and TRBJ1-2, with 8 bases aligning to TRBD1. CDR1 and CDR2 (germline): MNHEY, SVGAGI. V was clipped by 6 bases and J by 5 bases; unmatched bases: 11. This CDR3 contains 15 residues. CDR3 DNA sequence: TGTGCCAGCAGGGCTGGACAGGGCCGGGATTATGGCTACACCTTC. Residues: CASRAGQGRDYGYTF.

The chain combines TRBV2 with TRBJ2-1; D may be TRBD1 or TRBD2 (5 bases each). V lost 4 bases and J 10 bases, leaving 14 bases between the germline ends. Germline lookup yields CDR1 SNHLY and CDR2 FYNNEI. This CDR3 is 13 amino acids long. The CDR3 protein is CASSAPGTREQFF. CDR3 bases: TGTGCCAGCAGTGCCCCCGGGACCCGAGAGCAGTTCTTC.

The rearrangement uses TRBV7-2 and TRBJ2-7; 8 bases match TRBD2. CDR3 length equals 15 residues. V gave up 1 base and J gave up 1 base; unmatched junction bases: 3. Germline lookup yields CDR1 SGHTA and CDR2 FQGNSA. This CDR3 is CASSLGGTRSYEQYF. The CDR3 DNA reads TGTGCCAGCAGCTTAGGGGGGACTAGATCCTACGAGCAGTACTTC.

The chain couples TRBV5-4 to TRBJ2-1; D uncertain. Germline V lookup: CDR1 SGHNT, CDR2 YYREEE (reference sequence). This CDR3 has 12 amino acids. V gave up 2 bases and J gave up 10 bases, with 10 bases separating them. The CDR3 region is CASSLIDGEQFF. Written as DNA, the CDR3 is TGTGCCAGCAGCTTAATCGACGGGGAGCAGTTCTTC.

This clone has only one observation. V usage is TRBV7-9 and J usage is TRBJ1-2; the match to TRBD1 covers 7 bases. This CDR3 is built from 15 residues. Per germline, CDR1 SEHNR and CDR2 FQNEAQ (reference sequence). J was trimmed by 4 bases and V by 5 bases; bases with no gene match: 10. DNA of the CDR3: TGTGCCAGCAGCGCTGGACAGGCTTTGGGCTATGGCTACACCTTC. Translation gives CASSAGQALGYGYTF.

This sequence joins TRBV6-1 and TRBJ1-2; D perhaps matches TRBD1 (6 bases). The CDR3 extends over 17 amino acids. V lost 4 bases and J 8 bases, leaving 26 bases between the germline ends. Germline CDR1 and CDR2: MNHNS and SASEGT. The CDR3 region has the DNA TGTGCCAGCAGTGCCGGCCCTGGGGGGGGCGGTCTAAGGGGCTACACCTTC. This translates into CASSAGPGGGGLRGYTF.

This chain links TRBV6-5 with TRBJ2-2, with D perhaps TRBD1 (5 bases). The CDR3 loop spans 16 amino acids. V lost 2 bases to trimming and J lost 5 bases, with 15 bases between them. CDR1 and CDR2 (germline): MNHEY, SVGAGI. CDR3 sequence reads: CASSYGRQGGTGELFF. The CDR3 DNA follows: TGTGCCAGCAGTTACGGAAGGCAGGGTGGTACCGGGGAGCTGTTTTTT.

J is TRBJ1-1 and V is TRBV9; 7 positions agree with TRBD1. V shed 4 bases and J 6 bases; nucleotides not matched to a gene: 9. The CDR3 is 14 residues long. CDR1 is SGDLS and CDR2 is YYNGEE in the germline V gene. This CDR3 is CASSPPGGGPEAFF. CDR3 bases: TGTGCCAGCAGCCCCCCTGGAGGGGGCCCTGAAGCTTTCTTT.

This clone appeared a few times. The rearrangement joins TRBV6-5 to TRBJ2-7, with TRBD2 as a possible D gene (5 bases). This CDR3 is built from 12 residues. The V and J ends lost 8 bases and 2 bases respectively, with 10 bases between them. Germline lookup yields CDR1 MNHEY and CDR2 SVGAGI. CDR3 residues: CASGLGAYEQYF. The CDR3 DNA follows: TGTGCCAGCGGTTTGGGAGCCTACGAGCAGTACTTC.

The CDR3 nucleotides read TGCAGTGCTAGAGGGACGGTTGAAGCTTTCTTT. This encodes CSARGTVEAFF. The V call is TRBV20-1, the J call TRBJ1-1; D is unresolved. Trimming removed 1 base at V and 7 bases at J, with 7 bases between. The CDR3 has 11 residues. Germline V lookup: CDR1 DFQATT, CDR2 SNEGSKA (reference sequence).

The chain joins TRBV6-2 or TRBV6-3 to TRBJ2-6; a possible D gene is TRBD1 (6 bases). Germline CDR1 reads MNHEY; CDR2 reads SVGEGT. The length of the CDR3 is 15 residues. The germline V and J ends were trimmed by 6 bases and 2 bases, with 11 bases remaining between them. The CDR3 DNA sequence: TGTGCCAGCAGGCCTGAGGGGGCTGGGGCCAACGTCCTGACTTTC. It yields the protein CASRPEGAGANVLTF.

Only a few counts were recorded for this clone. The chain couples TRBV24-1 to TRBJ1-2; D might be TRBD1 (5 bases). CDR1 is KGHDR, CDR2 SFDVKD, per germline. The CDR3 extends over 12 amino acids. V was shortened by 2 bases and J by 7 bases, with 7 bases between the two germline ends. CDR3 sequence: CATSDSDTGYTF. CDR3 DNA sequence: TGTGCCACCAGTGATTCGGACACTGGCTACACCTTC.

The rearrangement joins TRBV7-9 to TRBJ1-4; TRBD1 might be the D (5 bases). CDR3 length: 15 residues. The germline gives CDR1 SEHNR, CDR2 FQNEAQ (reference sequence). The ends were cut back, 5 bases at V and 8 bases at J, with 18 bases in the middle. CDR3 nucleotide sequence: TGTGCCAGCAGCCCAATGGGCACCCGGGGCGAAAAACTGTTTTTT. Amino acid sequence: CASSPMGTRGEKLFF.

The J gene is TRBJ1-1, the V gene TRBV29-1; no definite D call. The CDR3 length is 14 residues. The germline V gene has CDR1 SQVTM and CDR2 ANQGSEA. The V and J ends lost 7 bases and 3 bases respectively, with 18 bases between them. The CDR3 DNA reads as TGCAGCGCCGTTACCGGGCCACGGGACACTGAAGCTTTCTTT. This translates into CSAVTGPRDTEAFF.

J is TRBJ2-1 and V is TRBV7-2; D remains unclear. Trimming took 2 bases from V and 0 from J, leaving 11 bases between them. In germline, CDR1 is SGHTA, CDR2 FQGNSA. The CDR3 covers 16 residues. The CDR3 protein is CASSLISGSSYNEQFF. The CDR3 DNA is TGTGCCAGCAGCTTAATCTCCGGTAGCTCCTACAATGAGCAGTTCTTC.

The genes are TRBV12-5 and TRBJ2-3; the D gene is possibly TRBD1 (6 bases). The CDR3 totals 14 residues. V lost 1 base, J lost 1 base, and 6 bases lay in between. CDR1 and CDR2 (germline): LGHNT, FRNRAP. The CDR3 coding sequence is TGTGCTAGTGGTTTGGGGACAGGCACAGATACGCAGTATTTT. This sequence encodes CASGLGTGTDTQYF.

The V gene is TRBV9, the J gene TRBJ2-1; TRBD2 agrees at 8 bases. This CDR3 region has 17 residues. V lost 4 bases to trimming and J lost 4 bases; unmatched junction nucleotides: 13. Germline CDR1 SGDLS, CDR2 YYNGEE. The CDR3 reads CASSTRRGAGDYNEQFF. The CDR3 bases are TGTGCCAGCAGCACCCGCCGGGGAGCGGGGGATTACAATGAGCAGTTCTTC. The variable domain in full, completed from reference TRBV9 and TRBJ2-1, reads DSGVTQTPKHLITATGQRVTLRCSPRSGDLSVYWYQQSLDQGLQFLIQYYNGEERAKGNILERFSAQQFPDLHSELNLSSLELGDSALYFCASSTRRGAGDYNEQFFGPGTRLTVL.

This clone was seen ten or more times. The chain combines TRBV4-1 with TRBJ2-3, with D maybe TRBD2 (5 bases). Germline V lookup: CDR1 MGHRA, CDR2 YSYEKL. The CDR3 spans 17 residues. V lost 0 bases to trimming and J lost 0 bases, with 13 bases between them. The CDR3 sequence: CASSQDLAQPSTDTQYF. CDR3 bases: TGCGCCAGCAGCCAAGATCTAGCCCAACCTAGCACAGATACGCAGTATTTT.

V is TRBV3-1 (or the pseudogene TRBV3-2) and J is TRBJ1-3; TRBD1 is a possible D gene (6 bases). V dropped 3 bases and J dropped 2 bases, with 8 bases sitting between them. The CDR3 has 14 residues. Per the germline V gene, CDR1 is LGHDT and CDR2 is YNNKEL (reference sequence). CDR3 sequence reads: CASSHRQAGNTIYF. The CDR3 DNA reads as TGTGCCAGCAGCCACAGACAGGCTGGAAACACCATATATTTT.

This clone was found once. The chain carries TRBV7-2 and TRBJ1-5; the match to TRBD1 covers 7 bases. Germline V gene sequence: CDR1 SGHTA, CDR2 FQGNSA. The CDR3 is made up of 14 amino acids. The V gene end was trimmed by 3 bases and the J gene end by 2 bases; junction bases not matched to a gene: 1. CDR3 sequence reads: CASSFRGGNQPQHF. The CDR3 DNA is TGTGCCAGCAGCTTCAGGGGGGGCAATCAGCCCCAGCATTTT.

The rearrangement links TRBV7-9 to TRBJ2-2; 7 bases map to TRBD2. V dropped 3 bases and J dropped 3; count of bases not matched to a gene: 4. This CDR3 comprises 15 residues. Germline lookup yields CDR1 SEHNR and CDR2 FQNEAQ (reference sequence). This CDR3 is CASSLFAGDTGELFF. In DNA form, the CDR3 reads TGTGCCAGCAGCTTGTTTGCGGGGGACACCGGGGAGCTGTTTTTT.